This TCR beta chain was sequenced during a study of cytomegalovirus exposure and HLA in healthy donors. Study results and caveats: Across HLA loci, a later analysis found differing TCR association rates, with DRB1 most and HLA-C fewest. Versus the 666-donor mean, an Asian-associated ancestry cluster reportedly showed fewer N-insertions in a later analysis. TRBV6-2, TRBV6-3 and some other V segments were unresolvable in 87-base-pair reads.

The PCR ran on 60 Vbeta and 13 Jbeta primers. TCRdb's copy holds only in-frame clones and misses some; the assay was immunoSEQ multiplex PCR. The repertoire holds 100,000 to 150,000 clones, with about 74% as singletons. The CDR3 is 12 residues long. Germline CDR1 is SQVTM and CDR2 is ANQGSEA. The V and J ends lost 8 bases and 2 bases respectively, with 12 bases between them. Turning to this clone: The antigen is not known.

What was sequenced was PBMCs. This TCR was recovered from an older woman in good health and CMV-seronegative. The rearrangement links TRBV29-1 to TRBJ2-5; no clear D gene. The CDR3 here is CSYLGIQETQYF. The CDR3 DNA reads TGCAGCTATCTAGGCATTCAAGAGACCCAGTACTTC.